This T cell receptor beta chain came from a study of T cells in Graves' hyperthyroidism and ophthalmopathy. Points from the study as a whole: Peripheral blood also featured most of the thyroid clonotypes expanded above 0.001.

It was RNA transcripts that yielded the amplified TCR beta CDR3 regions. During a first-round RT-PCR of the TCR CDR3, the HTBI primer set was used. A single record per CDR3 protein comes from TCRdb applying MiXCR to the multiplex PCR reads. Of about 400,000 distinct CDR3 sequences listed, roughly 15% are singletons. Thyroid ultrasound, orbital computed tomography, clinical symptoms, and serum thyroxine and TRAb underpinned diagnoses. This clonotype was detected ten times or more. Its antigen is unknown. With V trimmed by 1 base and J by 4 bases, 6 bases remained unmatched. Germline V gene lookup returns CDR1 SGHRS and CDR2 YFSETQ. The CDR3 consists of 15 residues.

The receptor comes from a man between 18 and 35 years old with Graves' ophthalmopathy. This chain connects TRBV5-1 to TRBJ2-7, with 9 bases aligning to TRBD2. The specimen was blood. CDR3 DNA: TGCGCCAGCAGCTTGCGGCTAGCGGGACCTTACGAGCAGTACTTC. Protein product: CASSLRLAGPYEQYF. Drawing the rest from reference TRBV5-1 and TRBJ2-7, the complete variable domain is KAGVTQTPRYLIKTRGQQVTLSCSPISGHRSVSWYQQTPGQGLQFLFEYFSETQRNKGNFPGRFSGRQFSNSRSEMNVSTLELGDSALYLCASSLRLAGPYEQYFGPGTRLTVT.